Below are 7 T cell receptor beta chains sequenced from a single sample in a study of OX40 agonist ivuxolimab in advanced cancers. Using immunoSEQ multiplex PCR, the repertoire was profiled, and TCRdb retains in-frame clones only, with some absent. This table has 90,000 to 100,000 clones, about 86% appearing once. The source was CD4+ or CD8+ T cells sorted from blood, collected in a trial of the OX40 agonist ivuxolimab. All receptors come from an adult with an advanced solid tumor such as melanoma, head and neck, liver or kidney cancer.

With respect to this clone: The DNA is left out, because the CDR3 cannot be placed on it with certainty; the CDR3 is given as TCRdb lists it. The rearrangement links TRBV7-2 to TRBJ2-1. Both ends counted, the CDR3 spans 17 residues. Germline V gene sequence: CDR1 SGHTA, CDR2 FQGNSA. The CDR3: CASSLVVGPGSYNEQFF.

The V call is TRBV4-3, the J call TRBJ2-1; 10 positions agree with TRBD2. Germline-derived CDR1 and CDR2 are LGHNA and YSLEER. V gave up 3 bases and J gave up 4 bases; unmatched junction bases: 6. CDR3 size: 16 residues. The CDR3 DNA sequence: TGCGCCAGCAGCCACATAGCGGGGGGCCGGTACAATGAGCAGTTCTTC. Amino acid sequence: CASSHIAGGRYNEQFF.

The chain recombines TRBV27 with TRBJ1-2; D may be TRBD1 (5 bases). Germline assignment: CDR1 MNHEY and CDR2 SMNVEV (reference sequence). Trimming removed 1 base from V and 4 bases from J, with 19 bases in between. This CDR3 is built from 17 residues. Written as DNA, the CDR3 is TGTGCCAGCAGTTTATGGCCCCCCAGGGAGGGAGGCTATGGCTACACCTTC. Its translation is CASSLWPPREGGYGYTF.

CDR3: CASSLATTSAPYNEQFF. CDR3 nucleotides: TGTGCCAGCAGCTTGGCCACGACTAGCGCCCCATACAATGAGCAGTTCTTC. The chain employs TRBV5-8 and TRBJ2-1, with 8 bases matching TRBD2. V lost 0 bases and J lost 4; bases outside the gene matches: 9. From germline, CDR1 is SGHTS and CDR2 YDEGEE. The CDR3 has 17 residues.

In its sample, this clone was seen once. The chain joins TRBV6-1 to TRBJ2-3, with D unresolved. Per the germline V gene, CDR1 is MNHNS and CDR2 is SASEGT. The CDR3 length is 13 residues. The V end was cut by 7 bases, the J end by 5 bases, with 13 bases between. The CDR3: CASTQLSRDTQYF. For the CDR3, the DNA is TGTGCCAGCACCCAGCTCTCCCGAGATACGCAGTATTTT.

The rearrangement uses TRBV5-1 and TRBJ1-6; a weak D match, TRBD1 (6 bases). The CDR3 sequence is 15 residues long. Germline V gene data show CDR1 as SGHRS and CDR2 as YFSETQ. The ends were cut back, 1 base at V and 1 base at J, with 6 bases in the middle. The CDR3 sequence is CASSLQGSYNSPLHF. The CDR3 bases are TGCGCCAGCAGCTTGCAGGGGTCCTATAATTCACCCCTCCACTTT.

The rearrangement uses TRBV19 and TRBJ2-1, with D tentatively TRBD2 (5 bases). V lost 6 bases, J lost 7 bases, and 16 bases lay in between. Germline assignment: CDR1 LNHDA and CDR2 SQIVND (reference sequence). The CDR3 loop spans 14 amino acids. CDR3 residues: CASRPGSPGNEQFF. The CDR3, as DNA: TGTGCCAGTAGACCGGGATCACCTGGGAATGAGCAGTTCTTC.